Below are 15 T cell receptor beta chains sequenced from a single sample in a study of shared clonotypes between healthy human individuals. TCRdb's table, derived via immunoSEQ multiplex PCR, lists solely in-frame clones and lacks some. This repertoire shows around 300,000 clones, around 86% found once; its top ten account for 15% to 20%. Sequencing was performed on memory CD8+ T cells sorted from blood. Subset noted: CD45RO+ cells pooled with CCR7-negative TemRA cells. The receptors originated from a man between 18 and 35 years old in good health.

The V gene is TRBV5-1, the J gene TRBJ1-2, with D possibly TRBD1 on 5 matching bases. Germline V gene sequence: CDR1 SGHRS, CDR2 YFSETQ. This CDR3 is 15 amino acids long. V was trimmed by 1 base and J by 3 bases, leaving 13 bases between them. CDR3 protein: CASSLRRGVYYGYTF. The CDR3 DNA reads as TGCGCCAGCAGCTTGAGGAGGGGAGTCTACTATGGCTACACCTTC.

The rearrangement uses TRBV9 and TRBJ2-3; the D gene is possibly TRBD1 (6 bases). The CDR3 is made up of 15 amino acids. V was pared by 0 bases and J by 2 bases, with 10 bases between. The V gene's germline CDR1 is SGDLS and CDR2 YYNGEE. CDR3 residues: CASSVGGTFTDTQYF. The CDR3 bases are TGTGCCAGCAGCGTAGGGGGGACATTCACAGATACGCAGTATTTT.

The J gene is TRBJ2-7, the V gene TRBV10-2; 10 positions match TRBD1. The CDR3 is 12 residues long. Germline loops: CDR1 WSHSY, CDR2 SAAADI. V lost 8 bases, J lost 4 bases, and 2 bases stayed unmatched. The CDR3 coding sequence is TGCGCCAGCGGGACAGGGGCTTACGAGCAGTACTTC. Protein product: CASGTGAYEQYF.

The chain recombines TRBV4-1 with TRBJ2-7; 7 bases fit TRBD2. V gave up 0 bases and J gave up 1 base; unmatched junction bases: 9. Looked up from germline, CDR1 is MGHRA and CDR2 is YSYEKL. This CDR3 comprises 17 residues. CDR3 nucleotides: TGCGCCAGCAGCCAAGATCTAAACGGACTAGGATCCTACGAGCAGTACTTC. It translates to CASSQDLNGLGSYEQYF.

As DNA, the CDR3 is TGTGCCAGCTCACCGCGGGACAGTGATAATTCACCCCTCCACTTT. Protein sequence: CASSPRDSDNSPLHF. The chain joins TRBV18 to TRBJ1-6; 7 nucleotides line up with TRBD1. Germline CDR1 reads KGHSH; CDR2 reads LQKENI. This CDR3 is 15 amino acids long. J lost 5 bases, V lost 3 bases, and 4 bases had no gene match.

This clone was observed a single time. The rearrangement joins TRBV6-6 to TRBJ2-7; 7 positions agree with TRBD2. Germline CDR1 is MNHNY and CDR2 is SVGAGI (reference sequence). The J segment lost 9 bases and the V segment lost 4 bases, leaving 15 bases of the junction unmatched. This CDR3 has 15 amino acids. For the CDR3, the DNA is TGTGCCAGCAGTTGGTTGGGAGCGGGGCGCGGCGGGCAGTACTTC. Translation: CASSWLGAGRGGQYF.

This rearrangement joins TRBV18 to TRBJ2-2; 11 positions agree with TRBD2. J was trimmed by 5 bases and V by 0 bases; bases with no gene match: 5. There are 17 residues in the CDR3. Per the germline V gene, CDR1 is KGHSH and CDR2 is LQKENI. In DNA form, the CDR3 reads TGTGCCAGCTCACCACCACGACTAGCGGGATGTACCGGGGAGCTGTTTTTT. This codes for CASSPPRLAGCTGELFF.

The sample holds one count of this clone. This chain connects TRBV10-1 to TRBJ2-1, with D possibly matching TRBD1 (6 bases). This CDR3 spans 16 amino acids. Trimming left V 3 bases short and J 2 bases short, with 14 bases between. The V gene's germline CDR1 is WNHNN and CDR2 SYGVQD (reference sequence). In DNA, the CDR3 is TGCGCCAGCAGTGACCGAAGGGGGTCGACCTACAATGAGCAGTTCTTC. Its protein is CASSDRRGSTYNEQFF.

The gene calls are TRBV2 and TRBJ2-7; 8 positions match TRBD2. Germline trimming cut 4 bases from V and 2 bases from J; bases unmatched to any gene: 4. This CDR3 is built from 14 residues. CDR1 SNHLY and CDR2 FYNNEI come from the germline V gene. CDR3 DNA sequence: TGTGCCAGCAGTGTAGCGGGGCTGACCTACGAGCAGTACTTC. Translating it yields CASSVAGLTYEQYF.

The chain uses TRBV7-6 and TRBJ2-1, with D unresolved. Trimming shortened V by 0 bases and J by 0 bases, and 6 bases separated the two germline ends. Germline V lookup: CDR1 SGHVS, CDR2 FNYEAQ. The CDR3 has 15 residues. CDR3 nucleotides: TGTGCCAGCAGCTTAGCGCTGAGCTCCTACAATGAGCAGTTCTTC. The encoded protein is CASSLALSSYNEQFF.

V gene TRBV7-9 combines with J gene TRBJ1-1; D uncertain. Per the germline V gene, CDR1 is SEHNR and CDR2 is FQNEAQ (reference sequence). This CDR3 has 13 residues. V gave up 2 bases and J gave up 1 base, with 5 bases separating them. In nucleotides, the CDR3 is TGTGCCAGCAGCTTATATACGAACACTGAAGCTTTCTTT. As protein: CASSLYTNTEAFF.

The genes are TRBV29-1 and TRBJ2-7, with 7 bases matching TRBD1. The CDR3 is made up of 14 amino acids. Germline V gene lookup returns CDR1 SQVTM and CDR2 ANQGSEA. V shed 1 base, J shed 2 bases, and the junction held 5 bases outside the gene matches. The CDR3 DNA is TGCAGCGTTGAAGCCGGGACAGACCCCTACGAGCAGTACTTC. This translates into CSVEAGTDPYEQYF.

The chain recombines TRBV5-6 with TRBJ1-3; D is unresolved. The V gene's germline CDR1 is SGHDT and CDR2 YYEEEE. The ends were cut back, 0 bases at V and 4 bases at J, with 8 bases in the middle. The CDR3 contains 14 residues. Here the CDR3 DNA reads TGTGCCAGCAGCTTGGCCAGTTCGGGAAACACCATATATTTT. Its translation: CASSLASSGNTIYF.

The chain joins TRBV15 to TRBJ1-1; perhaps TRBD1 as D (5 bases). CDR1 LNHNV and CDR2 YYDKDF come from the germline V gene (reference sequence). There are 14 residues in the CDR3. V lost 0 bases, J lost 4 bases, and 9 bases lay in between. CDR3 in amino acids: CATSREQGPTEAFF. CDR3 sequence (DNA): TGTGCCACCAGCAGAGAGCAGGGCCCCACTGAAGCTTTCTTT.

This clone showed up just once. Here the CDR3 reads CATSRVASSTDTQYF. Written as DNA, the CDR3 is TGTGCCACCAGCAGAGTGGCTAGCAGCACAGATACGCAGTATTTT. The chain has TRBV15 and TRBJ2-3; tentative D call: TRBD2 (5 bases). Between the trimmed V and J ends, which lost 1 base and 0 bases, there was a span of 8 bases. The CDR3 totals 15 residues. Germline CDR1 and CDR2: LNHNV and YYDKDF (reference sequence).